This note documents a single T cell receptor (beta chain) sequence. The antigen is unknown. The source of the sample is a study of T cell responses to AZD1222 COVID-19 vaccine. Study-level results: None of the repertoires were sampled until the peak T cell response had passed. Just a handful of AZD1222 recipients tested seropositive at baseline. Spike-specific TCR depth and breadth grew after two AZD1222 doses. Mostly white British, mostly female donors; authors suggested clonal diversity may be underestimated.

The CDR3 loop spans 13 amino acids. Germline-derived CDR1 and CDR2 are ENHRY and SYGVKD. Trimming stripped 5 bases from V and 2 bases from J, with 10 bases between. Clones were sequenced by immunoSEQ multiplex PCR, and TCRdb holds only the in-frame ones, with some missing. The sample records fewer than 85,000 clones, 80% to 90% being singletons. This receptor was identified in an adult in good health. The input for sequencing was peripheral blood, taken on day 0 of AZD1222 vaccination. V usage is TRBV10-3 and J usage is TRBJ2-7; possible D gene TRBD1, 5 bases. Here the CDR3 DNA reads TGTGCCATCAGTCCCGACAGTCCCTACGAGCAGTACTTC. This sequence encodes CAISPDSPYEQYF.